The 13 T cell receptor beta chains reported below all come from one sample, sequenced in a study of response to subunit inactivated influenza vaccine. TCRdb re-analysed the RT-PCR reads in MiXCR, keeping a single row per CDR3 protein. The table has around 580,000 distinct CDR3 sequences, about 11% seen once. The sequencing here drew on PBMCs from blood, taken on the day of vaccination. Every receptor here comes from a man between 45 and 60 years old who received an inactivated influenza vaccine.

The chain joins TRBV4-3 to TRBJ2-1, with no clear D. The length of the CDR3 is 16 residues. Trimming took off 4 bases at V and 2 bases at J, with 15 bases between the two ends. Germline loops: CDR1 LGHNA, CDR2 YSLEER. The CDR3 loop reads CASSPRAEIAYNEQFF. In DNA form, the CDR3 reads TGCGCCAGCAGCCCCCGGGCGGAGATTGCCTACAATGAGCAGTTCTTC.

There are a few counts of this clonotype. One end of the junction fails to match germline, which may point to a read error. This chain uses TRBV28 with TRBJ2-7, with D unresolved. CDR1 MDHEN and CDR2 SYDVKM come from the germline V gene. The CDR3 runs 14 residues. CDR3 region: CASTRLVTSSEQYF. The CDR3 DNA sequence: TGTGCCAGCACGAGGCTAGTCACCTCCTCCGAGCAGTACTTC.

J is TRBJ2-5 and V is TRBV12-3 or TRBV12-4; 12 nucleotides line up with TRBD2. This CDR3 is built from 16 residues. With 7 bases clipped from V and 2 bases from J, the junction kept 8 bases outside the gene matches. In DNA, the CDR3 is TGTGCCAGCAAAATCGGGACTAGCGGGTTACAAGAGACCCAGTACTTC. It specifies CASKIGTSGLQETQYF.

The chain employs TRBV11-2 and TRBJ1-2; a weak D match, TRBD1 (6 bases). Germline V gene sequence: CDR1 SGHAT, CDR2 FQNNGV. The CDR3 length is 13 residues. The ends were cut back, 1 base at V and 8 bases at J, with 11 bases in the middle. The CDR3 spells CASSLAGARGYTF. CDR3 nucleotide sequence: TGTGCCAGCAGCTTAGCGGGGGCTCGGGGCTACACCTTC.

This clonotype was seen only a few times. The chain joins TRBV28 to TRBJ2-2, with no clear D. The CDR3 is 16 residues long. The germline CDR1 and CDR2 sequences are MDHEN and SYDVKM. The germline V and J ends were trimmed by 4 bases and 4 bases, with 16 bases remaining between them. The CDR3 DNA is TGTGCCAGCAGTTCATCCTTGTTAGTAGGCACCGGGGAGCTGTTTTTT. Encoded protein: CASSSSLLVGTGELFF. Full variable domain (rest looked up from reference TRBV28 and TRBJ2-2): DVKVTQSSRYLVKRTGEKVFLECVQDMDHENMFWYRQDPGLGLRLIYFSYDVKMKEKGDIPEGYSVSREKKERFSLILESASTNQTSMYLCASSSSLLVGTGELFFGEGSRLTVL.

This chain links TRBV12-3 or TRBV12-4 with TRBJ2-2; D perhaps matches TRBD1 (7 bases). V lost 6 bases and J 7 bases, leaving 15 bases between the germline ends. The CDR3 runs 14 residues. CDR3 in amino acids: CASSQGTAGGELFF. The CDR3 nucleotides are TGTGCCAGCAGCCAAGGGACAGCGGGCGGGGAGCTGTTTTTT.

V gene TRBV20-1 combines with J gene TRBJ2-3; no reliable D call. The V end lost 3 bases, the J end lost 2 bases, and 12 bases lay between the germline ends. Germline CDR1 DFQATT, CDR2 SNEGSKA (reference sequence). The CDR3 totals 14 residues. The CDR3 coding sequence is TGCAGTGCTAGGGGTCTGGGATCCACAGATACGCAGTATTTT. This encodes CSARGLGSTDTQYF.

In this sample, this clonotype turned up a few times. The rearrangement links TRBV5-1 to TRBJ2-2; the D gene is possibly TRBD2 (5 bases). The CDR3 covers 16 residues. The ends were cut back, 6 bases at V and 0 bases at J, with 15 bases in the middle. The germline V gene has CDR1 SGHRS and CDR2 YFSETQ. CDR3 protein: CASNPSTGTNTGELFF. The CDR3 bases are TGCGCCAGCAACCCCTCGACGGGAACGAACACCGGGGAGCTGTTTTTT.

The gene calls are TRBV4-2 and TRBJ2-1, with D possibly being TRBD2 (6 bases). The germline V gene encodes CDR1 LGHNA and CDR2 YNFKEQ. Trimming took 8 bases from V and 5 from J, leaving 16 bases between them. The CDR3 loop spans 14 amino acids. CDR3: CASARVGSDNEQFF. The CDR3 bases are TGTGCCAGCGCCCGGGTCGGGAGTGACAATGAGCAGTTCTTC.

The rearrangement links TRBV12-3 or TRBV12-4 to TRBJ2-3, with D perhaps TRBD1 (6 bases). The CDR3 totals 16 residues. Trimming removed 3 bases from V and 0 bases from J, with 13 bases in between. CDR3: CASSFLGATSTDTQYF. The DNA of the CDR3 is TGTGCCAGCAGTTTTTTGGGGGCTACTAGCACAGATACGCAGTATTTT.

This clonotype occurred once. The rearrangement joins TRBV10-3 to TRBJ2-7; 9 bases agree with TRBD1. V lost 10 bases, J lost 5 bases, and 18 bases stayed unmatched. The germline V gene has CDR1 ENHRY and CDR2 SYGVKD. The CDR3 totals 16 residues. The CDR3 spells CATDEGPGTGRNEQYF. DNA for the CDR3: TGTGCCACCGACGAAGGGCCCGGGACAGGGAGAAACGAGCAGTACTTC.

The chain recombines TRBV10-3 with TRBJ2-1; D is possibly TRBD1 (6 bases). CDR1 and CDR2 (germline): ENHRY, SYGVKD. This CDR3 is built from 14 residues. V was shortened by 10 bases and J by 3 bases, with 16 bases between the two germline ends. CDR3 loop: CATNPGVGYNEQFF. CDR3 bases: TGTGCCACCAACCCAGGGGTCGGCTACAATGAGCAGTTCTTC.

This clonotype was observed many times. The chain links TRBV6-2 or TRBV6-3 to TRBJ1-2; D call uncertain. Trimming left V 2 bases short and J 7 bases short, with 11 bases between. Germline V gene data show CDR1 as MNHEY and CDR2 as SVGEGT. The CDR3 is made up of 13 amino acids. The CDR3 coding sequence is TGTGCCAGCAGTTACGTCCGCCTAGGTGGCTACACCTTC. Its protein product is CASSYVRLGGYTF.